The 5 T cell receptor beta chains given below trace back to one sample, sequenced in a study of cytotoxic CD8 clonotypes in ibrutinib-treated CLL. Produced via immunoSEQ multiplex PCR; TCRdb's table is partial and in-frame only. Among 130,000 or so clones listed, about four fifths were seen once. The starting material was PBMCs, obtained after 12 months of ibrutinib treatment. Receptors were obtained from a human donor with chronic lymphocytic leukemia.

The chain recombines TRBV27 with TRBJ2-1; 11 positions match TRBD2. Trimming at V came to 6 bases and at J to 2 bases, leaving 6 bases not matched to a gene. Per germline, CDR1 MNHEY and CDR2 SMNVEV (reference sequence). This CDR3 spans 16 amino acids. The CDR3 nucleotides read TGTGCCAGCAGACGGGGACTAGCGGAGACCTACAATGAGCAGTTCTTC. Translated: CASRRGLAETYNEQFF.

This chain uses TRBV7-9 with TRBJ1-2; 7 bases are shared with TRBD1. The V gene end was trimmed by 5 bases and the J gene end by 4 bases; junction bases not matched to a gene: 16. Germline values: CDR1 SEHNR, CDR2 FQNEAQ (reference sequence). The CDR3 totals 17 residues. In DNA, the CDR3 is TGTGCCAGCAGCGAACCTTGGGACAGCCCAGACCTCTATGGCTACACCTTC. It is translated as CASSEPWDSPDLYGYTF. The full variable domain, in which reference TRBV7-9 and TRBJ1-2 provide the parts outside the CDR3, is DTGVSQNPRHKITKRGQNVTFRCDPISEHNRLYWYRQTLGQGPEFLTYFQNEAQLEKSRLLSDRFSAERPKGSFSTLEIQRTEQGDSAMYLCASSEPWDSPDLYGYTFGSGTRLTVV.

The chain is built from TRBV4-3 and TRBJ2-1, with D perhaps TRBD1 (5 bases). V was clipped by 0 bases and J by 0 bases, with 12 bases between them. The CDR3 runs to 17 residues. Germline lookup yields CDR1 LGHNA and CDR2 YSLEER. The CDR3 DNA follows: TGCGCCAGCAGCCAAGATCGTCAAGGGGTCTCCTACAATGAGCAGTTCTTC. The encoded protein is CASSQDRQGVSYNEQFF.

This CDR3 reads CAWKNRGLGEAFF. The CDR3 coding sequence is TGTGCCTGGAAAAACAGGGGATTAGGTGAAGCTTTCTTT. The chain joins TRBV30 to TRBJ1-1; 7 bases map to TRBD1. The V segment lost 4 bases and the J segment 7 bases; nucleotides outside the gene matches: 9. This CDR3 contains 13 residues. The germline V gene has CDR1 GTSNPN and CDR2 SVGIG (reference sequence). Filled out from reference TRBV30 and TRBJ1-1, the complete variable domain reads SQTIHQWPATLVQPVGSPLSLECTVEGTSNPNLYWYRQAAGRGLQLLFYSVGIGQISSEVPQNLSASRPQDRQFILSSKKLLLSDSGFYLCAWKNRGLGEAFFGQGTRLTVV.

V gene TRBV5-6 combines with J gene TRBJ1-2; D might be TRBD1 (6 bases). CDR1 SGHDT and CDR2 YYEEEE come from the germline V gene. The CDR3 length is 16 residues. V was shortened by 3 bases and J by 6 bases, with 21 bases between the two germline ends. The CDR3 here is CASSWLQGPPGDGYTF. CDR3 DNA sequence: TGTGCCAGCAGCTGGTTACAGGGTCCCCCGGGAGATGGCTACACCTTC. The complete variable domain, with remaining parts taken from reference TRBV5-6 and TRBJ1-2, reads DAGVTQSPTHLIKTRGQQVTLRCSPKSGHDTVSWYQQALGQGPQFIFQYYEEEERQRGNFPDRFSGHQFPNYSSELNVNALLLGDSALYLCASSWLQGPPGDGYTFGSGTRLTVV.